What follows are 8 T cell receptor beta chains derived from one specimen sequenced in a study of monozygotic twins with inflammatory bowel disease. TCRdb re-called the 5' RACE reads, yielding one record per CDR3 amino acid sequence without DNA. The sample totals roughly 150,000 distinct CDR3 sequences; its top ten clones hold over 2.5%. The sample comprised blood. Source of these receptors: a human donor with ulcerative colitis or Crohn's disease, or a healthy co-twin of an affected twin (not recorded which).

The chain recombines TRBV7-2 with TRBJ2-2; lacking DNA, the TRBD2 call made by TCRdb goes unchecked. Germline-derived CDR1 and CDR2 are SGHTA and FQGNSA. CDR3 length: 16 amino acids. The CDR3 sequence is CASSWAGRSNTGELFF.

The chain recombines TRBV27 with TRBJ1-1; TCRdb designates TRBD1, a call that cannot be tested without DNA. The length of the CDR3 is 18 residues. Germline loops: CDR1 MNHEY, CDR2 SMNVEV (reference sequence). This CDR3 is CASSLNPRQGRRNTEAFF.

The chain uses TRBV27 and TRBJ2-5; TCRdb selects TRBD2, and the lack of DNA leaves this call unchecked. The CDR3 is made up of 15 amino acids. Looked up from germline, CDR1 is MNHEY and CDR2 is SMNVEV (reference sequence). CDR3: CAGRGTSGIQETQYF.

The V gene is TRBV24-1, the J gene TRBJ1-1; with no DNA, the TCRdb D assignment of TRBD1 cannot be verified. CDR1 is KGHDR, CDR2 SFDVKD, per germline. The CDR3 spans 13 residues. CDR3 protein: CATSDPGNTEAFF.

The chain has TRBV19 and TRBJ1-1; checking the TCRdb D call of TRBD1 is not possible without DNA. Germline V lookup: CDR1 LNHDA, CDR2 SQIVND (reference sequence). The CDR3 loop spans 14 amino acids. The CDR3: CASSILPGSTEAFF. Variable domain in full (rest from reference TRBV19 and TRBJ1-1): DGGITQSPKYLFRKEGQNVTLSCEQNLNHDAMYWYRQDPGQGLRLIYYSQIVNDFQKGDIAEGYSVSREKKESFPLTVTSAQKNPTAFYLCASSILPGSTEAFFGQGTRLTVV.

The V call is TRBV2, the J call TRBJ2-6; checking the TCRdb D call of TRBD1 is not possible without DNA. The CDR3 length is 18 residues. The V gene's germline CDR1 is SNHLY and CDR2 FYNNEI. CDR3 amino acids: CASSQGPVRLSGANVLTF.

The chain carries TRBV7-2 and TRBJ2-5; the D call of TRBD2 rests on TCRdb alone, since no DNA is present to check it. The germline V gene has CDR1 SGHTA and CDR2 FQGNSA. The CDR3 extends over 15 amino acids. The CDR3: CASSLRLEVRETQYF.

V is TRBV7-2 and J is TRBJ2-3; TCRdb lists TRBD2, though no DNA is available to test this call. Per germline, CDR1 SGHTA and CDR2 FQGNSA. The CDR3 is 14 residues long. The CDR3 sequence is CASSPGLGTDTQYF.